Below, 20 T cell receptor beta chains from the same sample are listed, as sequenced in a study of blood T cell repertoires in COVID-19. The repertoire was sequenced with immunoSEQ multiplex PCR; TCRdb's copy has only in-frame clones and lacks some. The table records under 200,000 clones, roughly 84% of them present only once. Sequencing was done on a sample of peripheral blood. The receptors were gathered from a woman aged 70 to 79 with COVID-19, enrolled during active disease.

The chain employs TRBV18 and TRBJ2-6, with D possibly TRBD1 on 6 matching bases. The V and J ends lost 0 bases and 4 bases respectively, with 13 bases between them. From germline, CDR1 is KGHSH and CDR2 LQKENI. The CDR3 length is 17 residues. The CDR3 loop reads CASSPPITGPGANVLTF. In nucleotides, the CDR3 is TGTGCCAGCTCACCACCGATCACAGGGCCCGGGGCCAACGTCCTGACTTTC.

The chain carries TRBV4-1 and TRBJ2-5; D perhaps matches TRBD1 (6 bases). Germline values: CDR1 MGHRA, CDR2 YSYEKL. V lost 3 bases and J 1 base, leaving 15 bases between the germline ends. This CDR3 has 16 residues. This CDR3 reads CASSQPTQGAQETQYF. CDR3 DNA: TGCGCCAGCAGCCAGCCGACACAGGGAGCCCAAGAGACCCAGTACTTC.

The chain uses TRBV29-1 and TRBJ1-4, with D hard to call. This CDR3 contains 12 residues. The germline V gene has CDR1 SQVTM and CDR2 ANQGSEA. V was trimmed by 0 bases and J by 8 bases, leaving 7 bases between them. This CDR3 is CSVEDNEEKLFF. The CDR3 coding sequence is TGCAGCGTTGAAGATAACGAGGAAAAACTGTTTTTT.

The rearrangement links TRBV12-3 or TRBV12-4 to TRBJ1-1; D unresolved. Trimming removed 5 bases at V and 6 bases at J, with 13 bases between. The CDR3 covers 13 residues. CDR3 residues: CASSPPGRPEAFF. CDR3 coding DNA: TGTGCCAGCAGTCCCCCTGGGCGCCCTGAAGCTTTCTTT.

The CDR3 nucleotides are TGTGCCAGTGGCAAGACAGGGAGTAACTACAATGAGCAGTTCTTC. Its translation is CASGKTGSNYNEQFF. This chain joins TRBV19 and TRBJ2-1; 7 bases align to TRBD1. Trimming cost V 8 bases and J 3 bases; bases outside gene matches: 10. CDR3 length: 15 amino acids. The germline V gene encodes CDR1 LNHDA and CDR2 SQIVND (reference sequence).

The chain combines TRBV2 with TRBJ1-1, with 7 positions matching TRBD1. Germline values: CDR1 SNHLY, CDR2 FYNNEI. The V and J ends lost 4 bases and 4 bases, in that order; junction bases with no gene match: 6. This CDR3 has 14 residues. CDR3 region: CASSAIRDSTEAFF. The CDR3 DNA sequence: TGTGCCAGCAGTGCCATAAGGGACAGCACTGAAGCTTTCTTT. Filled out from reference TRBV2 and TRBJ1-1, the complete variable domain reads EPEVTQTPSHQVTQMGQEVILRCVPISNHLYFYWYRQILGQKVEFLVSFYNNEISEKSEIFDDQFSVERPDGSNFTLKIRSTKLEDSAMYFCASSAIRDSTEAFFGQGTRLTVV.

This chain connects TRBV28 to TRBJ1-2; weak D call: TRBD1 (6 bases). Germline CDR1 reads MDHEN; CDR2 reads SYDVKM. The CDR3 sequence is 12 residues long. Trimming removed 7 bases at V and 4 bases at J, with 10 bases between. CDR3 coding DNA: TGTGCCAGCACTACAGGGCTCTATGGCTACACCTTC. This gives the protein CASTTGLYGYTF.

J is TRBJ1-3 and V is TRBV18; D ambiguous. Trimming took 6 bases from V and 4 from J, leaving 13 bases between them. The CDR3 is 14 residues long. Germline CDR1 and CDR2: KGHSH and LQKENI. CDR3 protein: CASSPDLTGNTIYF. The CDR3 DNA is TGTGCCAGCTCCCCGGACTTGACCGGAAACACCATATATTTT. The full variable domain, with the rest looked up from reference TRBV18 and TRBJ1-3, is NAGVMQNPRHLVRRRGQEARLRCSPMKGHSHVYWYRQLPEEGLKFMVYLQKENIIDESGMPKERFSAEFPKEGPSILRIQQVVRGDSAAYFCASSPDLTGNTIYFGEGSWLTVV.

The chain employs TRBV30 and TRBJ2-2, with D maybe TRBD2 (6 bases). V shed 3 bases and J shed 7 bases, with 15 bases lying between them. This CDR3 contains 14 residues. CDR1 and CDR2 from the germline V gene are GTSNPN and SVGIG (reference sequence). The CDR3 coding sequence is TGTGCCTGGAGCTCGCGGAGGGTTGGCGGGGAGCTGTTTTTT. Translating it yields CAWSSRRVGGELFF.

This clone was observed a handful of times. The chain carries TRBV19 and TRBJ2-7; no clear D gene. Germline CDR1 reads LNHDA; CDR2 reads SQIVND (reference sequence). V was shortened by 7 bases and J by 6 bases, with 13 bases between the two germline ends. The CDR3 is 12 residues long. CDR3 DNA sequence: TGTGCCAGTACCTCGGTTGTCGGCGAGCAGTACTTC. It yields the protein CASTSVVGEQYF.

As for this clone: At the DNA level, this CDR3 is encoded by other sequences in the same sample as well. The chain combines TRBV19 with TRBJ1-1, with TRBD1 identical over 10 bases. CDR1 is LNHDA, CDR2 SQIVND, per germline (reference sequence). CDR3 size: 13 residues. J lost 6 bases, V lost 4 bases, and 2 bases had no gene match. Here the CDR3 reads CASSTGTGAEAFF. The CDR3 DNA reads TGTGCCAGTAGTACCGGGACAGGGGCTGAAGCTTTCTTT.

The CDR3, as DNA: TGCGCCAGCAGCGTACTAGCGGGGGGGCAAGAGCAGTTCTTC. Protein sequence: CASSVLAGGQEQFF. V and J are TRBV5-1 and TRBJ2-1; 13 bases line up with TRBD2. Trimming took 4 bases from V and 10 from J; bases not matched to a gene: 5. This CDR3 has 14 amino acids. Germline CDR1 is SGHRS and CDR2 is YFSETQ.

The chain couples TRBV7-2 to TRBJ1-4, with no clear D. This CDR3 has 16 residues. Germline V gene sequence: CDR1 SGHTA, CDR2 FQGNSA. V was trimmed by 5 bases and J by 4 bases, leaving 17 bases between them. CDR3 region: CASSPSSGRINEKLFF. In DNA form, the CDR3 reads TGTGCCAGCAGCCCTAGCAGCGGGCGGATTAATGAAAAACTGTTTTTT.

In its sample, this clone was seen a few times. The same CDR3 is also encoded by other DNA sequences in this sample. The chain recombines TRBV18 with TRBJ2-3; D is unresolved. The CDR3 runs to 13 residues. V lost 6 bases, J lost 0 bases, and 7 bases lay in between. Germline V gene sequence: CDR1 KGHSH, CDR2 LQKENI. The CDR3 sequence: CASSRRSTDTQYF. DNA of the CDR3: TGTGCCAGCTCCCGGCGGAGCACAGATACGCAGTATTTT.

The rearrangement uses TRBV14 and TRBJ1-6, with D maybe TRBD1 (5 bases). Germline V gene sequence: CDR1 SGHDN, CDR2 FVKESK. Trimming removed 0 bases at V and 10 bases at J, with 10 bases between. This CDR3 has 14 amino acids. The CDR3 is CASSQEVQGSPLHF. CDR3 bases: TGTGCCAGCAGCCAAGAAGTTCAGGGATCACCCCTCCACTTT.

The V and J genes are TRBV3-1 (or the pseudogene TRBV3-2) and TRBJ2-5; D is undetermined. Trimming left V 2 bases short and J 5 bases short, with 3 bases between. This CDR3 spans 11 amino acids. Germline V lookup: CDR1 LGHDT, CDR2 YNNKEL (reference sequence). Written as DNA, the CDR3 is TGTGCCAGCAGCCAATCGGAGACCCAGTACTTC. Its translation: CASSQSETQYF.

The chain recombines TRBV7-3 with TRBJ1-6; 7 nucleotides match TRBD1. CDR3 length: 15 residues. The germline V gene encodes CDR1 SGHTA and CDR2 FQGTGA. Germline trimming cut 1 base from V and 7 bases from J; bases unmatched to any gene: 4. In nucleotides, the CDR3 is TGTGCCAGCAGCTTAAATTCCAGGGGGAATTCACCCCTCCACTTT. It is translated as CASSLNSRGNSPLHF.

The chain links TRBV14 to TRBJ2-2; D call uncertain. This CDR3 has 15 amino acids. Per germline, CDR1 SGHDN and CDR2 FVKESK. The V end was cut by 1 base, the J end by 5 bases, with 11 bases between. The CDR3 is CASSQVSTPTGELFF. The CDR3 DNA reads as TGTGCCAGCAGCCAAGTTTCGACACCTACCGGGGAGCTGTTTTTT.

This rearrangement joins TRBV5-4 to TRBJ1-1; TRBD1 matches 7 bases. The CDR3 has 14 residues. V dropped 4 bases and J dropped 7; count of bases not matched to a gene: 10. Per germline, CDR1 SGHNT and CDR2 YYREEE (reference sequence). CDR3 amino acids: CASSNNRDSVEAFF. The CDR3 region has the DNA TGTGCCAGCAGCAACAACCGGGACAGCGTTGAAGCTTTCTTT.

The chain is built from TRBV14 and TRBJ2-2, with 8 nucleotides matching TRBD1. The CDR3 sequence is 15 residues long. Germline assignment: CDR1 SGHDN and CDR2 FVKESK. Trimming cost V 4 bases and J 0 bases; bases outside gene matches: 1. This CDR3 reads CASSPDRANTGELFF. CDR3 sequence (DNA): TGTGCCAGCAGCCCGGACAGGGCGAACACCGGGGAGCTGTTTTTT.